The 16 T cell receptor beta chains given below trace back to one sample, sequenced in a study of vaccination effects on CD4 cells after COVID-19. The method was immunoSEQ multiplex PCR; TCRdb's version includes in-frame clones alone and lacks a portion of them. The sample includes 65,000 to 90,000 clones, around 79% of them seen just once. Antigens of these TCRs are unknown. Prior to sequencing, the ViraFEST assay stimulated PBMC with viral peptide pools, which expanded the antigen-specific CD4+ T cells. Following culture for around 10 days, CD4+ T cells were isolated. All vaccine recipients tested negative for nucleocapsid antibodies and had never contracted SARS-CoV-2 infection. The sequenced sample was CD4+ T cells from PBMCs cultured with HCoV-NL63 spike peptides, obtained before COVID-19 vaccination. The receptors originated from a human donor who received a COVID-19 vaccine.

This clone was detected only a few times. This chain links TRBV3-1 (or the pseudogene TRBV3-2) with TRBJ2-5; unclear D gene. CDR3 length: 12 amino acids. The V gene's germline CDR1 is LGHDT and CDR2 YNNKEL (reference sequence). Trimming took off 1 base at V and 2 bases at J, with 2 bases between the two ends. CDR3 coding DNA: TGTGCCAGCAGCCAAGTTCAAGAGACCCAGTACTTC. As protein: CASSQVQETQYF.

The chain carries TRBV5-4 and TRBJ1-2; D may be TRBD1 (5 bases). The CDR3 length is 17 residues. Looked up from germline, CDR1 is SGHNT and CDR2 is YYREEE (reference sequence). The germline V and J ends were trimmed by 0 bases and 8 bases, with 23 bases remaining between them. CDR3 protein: CASSLANGGEGLGGYTF. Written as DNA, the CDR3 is TGTGCCAGCAGCTTGGCCAACGGGGGAGAGGGGTTAGGAGGCTACACCTTC. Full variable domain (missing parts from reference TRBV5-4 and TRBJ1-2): ETGVTQSPTHLIKTRGQQVTLRCSSQSGHNTVSWYQQALGQGPQFIFQYYREEENGRGNFPPRFSGLQFPNYSSELNVNALELDDSALYLCASSLANGGEGLGGYTFGSGTRLTVV.

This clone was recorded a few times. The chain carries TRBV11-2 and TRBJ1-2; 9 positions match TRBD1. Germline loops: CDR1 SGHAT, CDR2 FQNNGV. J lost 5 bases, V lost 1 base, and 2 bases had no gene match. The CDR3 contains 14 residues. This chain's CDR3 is CASSLVDRGYGYTF. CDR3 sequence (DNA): TGTGCCAGCAGCTTAGTTGACAGGGGGTATGGCTACACCTTC.

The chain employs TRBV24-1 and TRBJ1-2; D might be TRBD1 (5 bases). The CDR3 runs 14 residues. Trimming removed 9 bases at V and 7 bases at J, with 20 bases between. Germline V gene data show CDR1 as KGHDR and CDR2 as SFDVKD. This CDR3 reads CATGKGSRSFGYTF. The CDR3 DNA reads TGTGCCACCGGCAAGGGGTCCCGCTCGTTTGGCTACACCTTC.

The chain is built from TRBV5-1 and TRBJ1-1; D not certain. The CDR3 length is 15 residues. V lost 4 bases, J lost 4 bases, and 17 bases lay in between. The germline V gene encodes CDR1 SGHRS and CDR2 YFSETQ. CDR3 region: CASSVAATGVTEAFF. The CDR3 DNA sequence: TGCGCCAGCAGCGTGGCAGCGACCGGGGTCACTGAAGCTTTCTTT. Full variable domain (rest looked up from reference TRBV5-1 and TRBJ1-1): KAGVTQTPRYLIKTRGQQVTLSCSPISGHRSVSWYQQTPGQGLQFLFEYFSETQRNKGNFPGRFSGRQFSNSRSEMNVSTLELGDSALYLCASSVAATGVTEAFFGQGTRLTVV.

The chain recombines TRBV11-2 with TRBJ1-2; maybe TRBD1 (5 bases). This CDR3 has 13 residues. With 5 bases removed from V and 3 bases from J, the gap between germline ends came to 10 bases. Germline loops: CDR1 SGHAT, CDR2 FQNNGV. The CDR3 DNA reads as TGTGCCAGCAGCCCTACAGGATACTATGGCTACACCTTC. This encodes CASSPTGYYGYTF.

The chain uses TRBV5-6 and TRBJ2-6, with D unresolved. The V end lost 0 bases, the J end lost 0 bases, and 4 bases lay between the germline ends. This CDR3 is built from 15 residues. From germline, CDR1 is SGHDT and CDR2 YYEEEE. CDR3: CASSLGSSGANVLTF. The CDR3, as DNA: TGTGCCAGCAGCTTGGGCAGCTCTGGGGCCAACGTCCTGACTTTC.

CDR3 in DNA: TGTGCCAGCAGCGCTTCTCTCTGGGGTAACTATGGCTACACCTTC. Translation gives CASSASLWGNYGYTF. The chain recombines TRBV7-9 with TRBJ1-2; D gene ambiguous. The CDR3 is 15 residues long. V was trimmed by 5 bases and J by 1 base, leaving 14 bases between them. Germline V gene sequence: CDR1 SEHNR, CDR2 FQNEAQ (reference sequence).

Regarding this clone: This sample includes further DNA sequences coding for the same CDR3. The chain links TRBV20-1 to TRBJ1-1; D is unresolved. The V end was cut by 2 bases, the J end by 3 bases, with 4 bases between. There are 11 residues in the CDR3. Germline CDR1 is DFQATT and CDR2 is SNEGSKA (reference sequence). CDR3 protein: CSARRDTEAFF. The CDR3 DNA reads TGCAGTGCTAGACGCGACACTGAAGCTTTCTTT.

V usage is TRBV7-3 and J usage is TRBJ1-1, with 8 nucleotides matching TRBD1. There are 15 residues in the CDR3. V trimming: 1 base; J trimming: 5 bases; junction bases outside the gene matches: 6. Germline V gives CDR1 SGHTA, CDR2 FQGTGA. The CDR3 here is CASSLNTGGLTEAFF. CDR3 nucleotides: TGTGCCAGCAGCTTAAACACAGGGGGATTGACTGAAGCTTTCTTT.

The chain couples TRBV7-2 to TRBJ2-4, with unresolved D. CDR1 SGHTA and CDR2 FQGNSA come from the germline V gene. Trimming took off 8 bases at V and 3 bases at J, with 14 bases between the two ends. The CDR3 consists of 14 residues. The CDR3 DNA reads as TGTGCCAGCGCCCCAGGTGCAGTCAAAAACATTCAGTACTTC. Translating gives CASAPGAVKNIQYF.

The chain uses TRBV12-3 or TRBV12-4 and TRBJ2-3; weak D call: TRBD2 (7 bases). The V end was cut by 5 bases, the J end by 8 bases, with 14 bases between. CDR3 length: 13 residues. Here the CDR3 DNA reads TGTGCCAGCAGTGCCACGAGGGGGGGTACGCAGTATTTT. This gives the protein CASSATRGGTQYF.

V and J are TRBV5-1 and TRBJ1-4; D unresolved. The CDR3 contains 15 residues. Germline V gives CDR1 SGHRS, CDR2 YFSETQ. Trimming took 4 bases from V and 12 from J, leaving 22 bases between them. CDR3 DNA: TGCGCCAGCAGCCCAGCCGGGTCTCGTCCCGGGGAACTGTTTTTT. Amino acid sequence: CASSPAGSRPGELFF.

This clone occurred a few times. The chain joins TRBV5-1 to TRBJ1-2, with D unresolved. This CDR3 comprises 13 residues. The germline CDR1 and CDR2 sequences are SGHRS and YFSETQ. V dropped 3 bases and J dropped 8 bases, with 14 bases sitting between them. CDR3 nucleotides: TGCGCCAGCAGCTCGACGACGGCACAAGGCTACACCTTC. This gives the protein CASSSTTAQGYTF.

CDR3 sequence reads: CASSKEGIRQETQYF. The CDR3 DNA sequence: TGTGCCAGCAGCAAAGAGGGAATAAGGCAAGAGACCCAGTACTTC. The genes are TRBV28 and TRBJ2-5; a possible D gene is TRBD2 (5 bases). CDR1 and CDR2 from the germline V gene are MDHEN and SYDVKM. This CDR3 region has 15 residues. Deletions cut 6 bases from V and 2 bases from J, with 16 bases between.

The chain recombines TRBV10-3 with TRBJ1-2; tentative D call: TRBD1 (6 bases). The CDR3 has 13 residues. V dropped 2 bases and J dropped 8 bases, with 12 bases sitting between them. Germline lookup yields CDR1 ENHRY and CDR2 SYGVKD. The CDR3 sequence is CAISEGPGVGYTF. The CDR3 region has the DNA TGTGCCATCAGTGAGGGGCCAGGGGTCGGCTACACCTTC.